This is a list of T cell receptor beta chains from one sample in a study of CD8 T cells in ankylosing spondylitis. TCRdb analysed the 5' RACE reads with MiXCR anew, one entry per CDR3 protein. The profile shows 250,000 to 350,000 distinct CDR3 sequences, less than 10% of them singletons. Specimen: blood, either unsorted or a sorted T cell fraction (not recorded which). The receptor set was obtained from a male donor with ankylosing spondylitis. Each CDR3 is given with its conserved first and last residue.

len: 19; v_gene: TRBV15; j_gene: TRBJ1-3; CDR3aa: CATSRVAFLPTSSGNTIYF
len: 14; v_gene: TRBV7-8; j_gene: TRBJ1-5; CDR3aa: CASSLGGTHQPQHF
len: 15; v_gene: TRBV5-1; j_gene: TRBJ2-7; CDR3aa: CASSLDGTVSYEQYF
len: 13; v_gene: TRBV7-3; j_gene: TRBJ2-1; CDR3aa: CASSTSPNNEQFF
len: 11; v_gene: TRBV6-1; j_gene: TRBJ2-7; CDR3aa: CASSEAAGEYF
len: 14; v_gene: TRBV5-4; j_gene: TRBJ2-1; CDR3aa: CASSLILAGDEQFF
len: 16; v_gene: TRBV6-1; j_gene: TRBJ1-5; CDR3aa: CASSSLEGRSNQPQHF
len: 15; v_gene: TRBV12-3/TRBV12-4; j_gene: TRBJ2-7; CDR3aa: CASSPFGLAVYEQYF
len: 18; v_gene: TRBV4-3; j_gene: TRBJ2-3; CDR3aa: CASSQEMGGRAKSDTQYF
len: 12; v_gene: TRBV15; j_gene: TRBJ1-6; CDR3aa: CATSKRFSPLHF
len: 13; v_gene: TRBV12-3/TRBV12-4; j_gene: TRBJ2-3; CDR3aa: CASSLGTFNTQYF
len: 14; v_gene: TRBV12-3/TRBV12-4; j_gene: TRBJ2-1; CDR3aa: CASRAGLAGNEQFF
len: 14; v_gene: TRBV19; j_gene: TRBJ1-2; CDR3aa: CASGGRGPSYGYTF
len: 16; v_gene: TRBV6-2/TRBV6-3; j_gene: TRBJ2-1; CDR3aa: CASSFLDPGAGNEQFF
len: 18; v_gene: TRBV4-1; j_gene: TRBJ2-2; CDR3aa: CASSQPRGRSTNTGELFF
len: 18; v_gene: TRBV24-1; j_gene: TRBJ2-1; CDR3aa: CATSEASGEDHHFGEQFF
len: 15; v_gene: TRBV18; j_gene: TRBJ1-1; CDR3aa: CASSPLSAGVTEAFF
len: 12; v_gene: TRBV29-1; j_gene: TRBJ2-7; CDR3aa: CSVDQGWAGQYF
len: 15; v_gene: TRBV20-1; j_gene: TRBJ2-7; CDR3aa: CSATKGTGGFVGQYF
len: 15; v_gene: TRBV20-1; j_gene: TRBJ2-5; CDR3aa: CSARPGGAVAETQYF
len: 11; v_gene: TRBV29-1; j_gene: TRBJ1-2; CDR3aa: CSASRDYGYTF
len: 15; v_gene: TRBV4-1; j_gene: TRBJ2-7; CDR3aa: CASSQGGHPSYEQYF
len: 13; v_gene: TRBV9; j_gene: TRBJ2-4; CDR3aa: CASSTGGKNIQYF
len: 14; v_gene: TRBV7-8; j_gene: TRBJ1-1; CDR3aa: CASSFEGQGSEAFF